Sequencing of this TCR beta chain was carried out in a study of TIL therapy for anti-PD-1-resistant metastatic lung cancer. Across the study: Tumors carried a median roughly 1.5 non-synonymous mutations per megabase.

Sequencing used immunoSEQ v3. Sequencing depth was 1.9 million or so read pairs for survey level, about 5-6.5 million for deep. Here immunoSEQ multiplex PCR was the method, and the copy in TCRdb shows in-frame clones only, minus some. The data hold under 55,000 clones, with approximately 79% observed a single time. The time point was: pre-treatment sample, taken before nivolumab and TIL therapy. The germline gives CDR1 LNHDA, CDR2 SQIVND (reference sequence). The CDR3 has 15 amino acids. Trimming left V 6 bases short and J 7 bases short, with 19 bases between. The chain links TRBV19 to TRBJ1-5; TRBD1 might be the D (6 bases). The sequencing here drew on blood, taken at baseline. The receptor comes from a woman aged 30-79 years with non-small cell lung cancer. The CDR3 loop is CASRGRDILKQPQHF. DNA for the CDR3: TGTGCCAGTAGGGGTCGGGACATCCTTAAGCAGCCCCAGCATTTT.